Below, one TCR beta chain is given with its context. Antigen specificity is unknown. Germline-derived CDR1 and CDR2 are PRHDT and FYEKMQ (reference sequence). This CDR3 comprises 15 residues. Losses at the gene ends were 7 bases for V and 3 bases for J; bases not matched to a gene: 4. This entry comes from a study of human thymus T cells. The study, taken as a whole, reports: Apparent skewing of V and J gene usage characterized both thymic and blood repertoires. Highly overlapping thymic repertoires among unrelated individuals were reported in related research.

Assay: immunoSEQ multiplex PCR; the TCRdb copy retains only in-frame clones and omits some. Altogether some 130,000 clones are present, about 95% being singletons, with the ten largest covering 0.02% to 0.025%. Resections obtained during corrective heart surgery supplied the thymus tissue. Having surgery to correct congenital heart defects, healthy Finnish infants acted as the donors. V usage is TRBV13 and J usage is TRBJ2-3, with 13 bases identical to TRBD2. Sequencing was carried out using thymus tissue. The TCR sequence derives from a boy younger than two with a congenital heart defect but otherwise immunologically healthy. CDR3 in DNA: TGTGCCAGCAAGGGACTAGCGGGGACGACAGATACGCAGTATTTT. Translation gives CASKGLAGTTDTQYF. The full variable domain, completed using reference TRBV13 and TRBJ2-3, is AAGVIQSPRHLIKEKRETATLKCYPIPRHDTVYWYQQGPGQDPQFLISFYEKMQSDKGSIPDRFSAQQFSDYHSELNMSSLELGDSALYFCASKGLAGTTDTQYFGPGTRLTVL.